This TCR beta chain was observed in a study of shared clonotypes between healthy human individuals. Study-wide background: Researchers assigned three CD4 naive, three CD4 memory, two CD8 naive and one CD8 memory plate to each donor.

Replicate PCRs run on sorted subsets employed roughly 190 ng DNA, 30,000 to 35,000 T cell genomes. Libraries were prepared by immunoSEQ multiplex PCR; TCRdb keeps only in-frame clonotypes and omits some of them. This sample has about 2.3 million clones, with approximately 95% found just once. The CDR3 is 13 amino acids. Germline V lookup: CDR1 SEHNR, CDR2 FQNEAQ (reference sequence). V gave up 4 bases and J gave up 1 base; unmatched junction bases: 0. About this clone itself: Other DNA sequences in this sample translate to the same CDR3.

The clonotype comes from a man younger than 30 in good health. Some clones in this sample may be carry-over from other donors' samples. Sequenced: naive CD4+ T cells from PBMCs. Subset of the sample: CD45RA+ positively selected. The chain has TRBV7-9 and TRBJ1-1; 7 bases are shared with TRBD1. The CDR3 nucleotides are TGTGCCAGCAGCTGGGACAGGAACACTGAAGCTTTCTTT. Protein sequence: CASSWDRNTEAFF.